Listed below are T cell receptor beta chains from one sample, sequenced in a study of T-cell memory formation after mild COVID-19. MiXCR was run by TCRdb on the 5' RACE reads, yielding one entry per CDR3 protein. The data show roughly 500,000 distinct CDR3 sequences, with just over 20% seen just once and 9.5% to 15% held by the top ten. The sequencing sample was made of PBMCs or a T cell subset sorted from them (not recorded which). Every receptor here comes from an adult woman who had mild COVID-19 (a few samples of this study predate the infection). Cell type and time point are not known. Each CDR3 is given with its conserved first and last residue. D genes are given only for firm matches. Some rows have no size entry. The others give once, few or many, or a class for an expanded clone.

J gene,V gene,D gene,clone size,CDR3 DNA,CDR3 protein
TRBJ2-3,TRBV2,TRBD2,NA,TGTGCCAGCCGCCGGGAGGGGGGCGGAGGCACAGATACGCAGTATTTT,CASRREGGGGTDTQYF
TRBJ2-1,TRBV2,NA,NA,TGTGCCAGCAGAGGAGGATTCTTCAATGAGCAGTTCTTC,CASRGGFFNEQFF
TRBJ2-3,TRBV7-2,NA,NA,TGTGCCAGCAGCTACCGGGACCGGGTCGCAGATACGCAGTATTTT,CASSYRDRVADTQYF
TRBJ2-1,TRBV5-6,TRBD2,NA,TGTGCCAGCAGCTTGATTACTAGCGGGACGAGCTCCTACAATGAGCAGTTCTTC,CASSLITSGTSSYNEQFF
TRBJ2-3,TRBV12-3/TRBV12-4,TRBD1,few,TGTGCCAGCAGTCCGGACAGGGGGAGGTCAGATACGCAGTATTTT,CASSPDRGRSDTQYF
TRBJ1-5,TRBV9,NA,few,TGTGCCAGCAGCGTGGAGGGGCAGGGACAGCCCCAGCATTTT,CASSVEGQGQPQHF
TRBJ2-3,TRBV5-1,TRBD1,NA,TGCGCCAGCAGCTTCGGACAGGGTTCAGATACGCAGTATTTT,CASSFGQGSDTQYF
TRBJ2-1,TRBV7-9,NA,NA,TGTGCCAGCAGCTCCTCCCTGGCGGGTAGCTCCTACAATGAGCAGTTCTTC,CASSSSLAGSSYNEQFF
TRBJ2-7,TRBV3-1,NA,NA,TGTGCCAGCAGCCAAGACTACCTCAAGCAGTACTTC,CASSQDYLKQYF
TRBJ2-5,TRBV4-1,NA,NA,TGCGCCAGCAGCCAACTCGCCCAAGGGATCGGTGTGACCCAGTACTTC,CASSQLAQGIGVTQYF
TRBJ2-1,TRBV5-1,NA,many,TGCGCCAGCAGCATTGTCGGGGCGCAGCAGTTCTTC,CASSIVGAQQFF
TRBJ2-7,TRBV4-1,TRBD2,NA,TGCGCCAGCAGACGGGTAGCGGGGGGGCCGGGAACCTACGAGCAGTACTTC,CASRRVAGGPGTYEQYF
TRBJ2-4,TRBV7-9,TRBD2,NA,TGTGCCAGCAGCGCCCTACTAGCGGAACTAGCCAAAAACATTCAGTACTTC,CASSALLAELAKNIQYF
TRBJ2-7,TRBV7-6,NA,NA,TGTGCCAGCAGCTTAGGATTTGGACGGACATTTGTAATCCACGAGCAGTACTTC,CASSLGFGRTFVIHEQYF
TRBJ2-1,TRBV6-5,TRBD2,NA,TGTGCCAGCAGGGGCCGGCGGGAGCGACACAATGAGCAGTTCTTC,CASRGRRERHNEQFF
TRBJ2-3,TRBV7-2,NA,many,TGTGCCAGCAGCTTAGGCAGAACCAGCACAGATACGCAGTATTTT,CASSLGRTSTDTQYF
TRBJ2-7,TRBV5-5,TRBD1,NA,TGTGCCAGCAGCCGACCCGGGACAGACTTCGACGAGCAGTACTTC,CASSRPGTDFDEQYF
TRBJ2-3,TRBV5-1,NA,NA,TGCGCCAGCAGCGTTCCGGGAGATCCCTGGGGCACAGATACGCAGTATTTT,CASSVPGDPWGTDTQYF
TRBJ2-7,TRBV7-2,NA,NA,TGTGCCAGCAGCTTTGGCCACGCCTACGAGCAGTACTTC,CASSFGHAYEQYF
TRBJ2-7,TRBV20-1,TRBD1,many,TGCAGTGCTGGGGACAGTATACACGAGCAGTACTTC,CSAGDSIHEQYF
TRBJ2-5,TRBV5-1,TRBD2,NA,TGCGCCAGCAAACTGGGGGGGAAGGAGACCCAGTACTTC,CASKLGGKETQYF
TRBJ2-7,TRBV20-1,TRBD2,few,TGCAGTGCTAGTGATCCGGGACTAGCGGGAAAATACGAGCAGTACTTC,CSASDPGLAGKYEQYF
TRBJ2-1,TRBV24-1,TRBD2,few,TGTGCCACCAGTGATGCGGGGACTAGCGGGAGGGCCAATGAGCAGTTCTTC,CATSDAGTSGRANEQFF
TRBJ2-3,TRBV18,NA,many,TGTGCCAGCAGCCCCCCCACAGATACGCAGTATTTT,CASSPPTDTQYF
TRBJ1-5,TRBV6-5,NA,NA,TGTTCCAGCAGTCCCGCGTTGGGAACAGGCTCAAATCAGCCCCAGCATTTT,CSSSPALGTGSNQPQHF
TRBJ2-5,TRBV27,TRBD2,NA,TGTGCCAGCAGCCAGATTAGCGGGAGGGCCAAAGAGACCCAGTACTTC,CASSQISGRAKETQYF
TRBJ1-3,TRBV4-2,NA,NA,TGTGCCAGCAGCCAAGATCGGACAGCTGGAAACACCATATATTTT,CASSQDRTAGNTIYF
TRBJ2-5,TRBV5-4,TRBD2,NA,TGTGCCAGCAGCCCGCCTAGCGGGAGTGTAGGCGAGACCCAGTACTTC,CASSPPSGSVGETQYF
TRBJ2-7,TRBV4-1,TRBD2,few,TGCGCCAGCAGCCAAGATGTCCTAGCGGGGGGGCGTGTCGAGCAGTACTTC,CASSQDVLAGGRVEQYF
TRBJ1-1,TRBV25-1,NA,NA,TGTGCCAGCAGTGCGGGGGGGGACACTGAAGCTTTCTTT,CASSAGGDTEAFF
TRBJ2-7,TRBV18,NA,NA,TGTGCCAGCTCACCACAGGGATTAGAGCAGTACTTC,CASSPQGLEQYF
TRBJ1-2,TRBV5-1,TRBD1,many,TGCGCCAGCAGCTTGGACAGGGGTGGTCCCTATGGCTACACCTTC,CASSLDRGGPYGYTF
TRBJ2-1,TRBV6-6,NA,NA,TGTGCCACATTAGCGACAGGGACTGGCAATGAGCAGTTCTTC,CATLATGTGNEQFF